This T cell receptor (beta chain) was observed in a study of blood T cell repertoires in COVID-19. This table comes from immunoSEQ multiplex PCR, and its TCRdb copy is limited to in-frame clones, with some not included. The sample comprises just over 300,000 clones, about 85% of which are singletons, and about 2.5% rests with the top ten. V was cut by 10 bases and J by 1 base, with 19 bases left in between. Germline loops: CDR1 SEHNR, CDR2 FQNEAQ (reference sequence). The CDR3 has 15 residues. What was sequenced was peripheral blood. The genes are TRBV7-9 and TRBJ2-5; the D is unclear. The TCR sequence derives from a man between 18 and 29 years old with active or convalescent COVID-19. The CDR3 bases are TGTGCCACCGAAGACCGACGACTCACCCAAGAGACCCAGTACTTC. Its protein product is CATEDRRLTQETQYF. The full variable domain, completed using reference TRBV7-9 and TRBJ2-5, is DTGVSQNPRHKITKRGQNVTFRCDPISEHNRLYWYRQTLGQGPEFLTYFQNEAQLEKSRLLSDRFSAERPKGSFSTLEIQRTEQGDSAMYLCATEDRRLTQETQYFGPGTRLLVL.